This entry features one TCR beta chain sequence. This clone occurred a few times. Its antigen remains undetermined. Within one base of it there is no much larger clone, and no base qualities were kept. Sequencing of TCR beta CDR3 regions was done on the immunoSEQ platform at survey depth. The QIAamp DNA micro kit was used to extract genomic DNA from every cultured and uncultured CD8+ T cell population. Per the source publication's procedure: Samples with fewer than 5,000 productive reads were excluded, resulting in the removal of about 7% of the roughly 75 HIV peptide-stimulated cultures. Sequences were trimmed to CDR3 by a MANAFEST web app, and nonproductive sequences, CDR3s under 5 amino acids, and sequences not starting with C or ending with F/W were removed. Antigen-specific clonotypes had to expand in at least 2 of 3 replicates versus no-peptide control at FDR 0.01, only within one epitope family. A frequency at least fivefold higher than in wells stimulated with peptides from other epitope families was additionally required for specific clonotypes. In its TCRdb copy, this immuneACCESS table keeps in-frame sequences only and misses some clones. Where compared with another copy, unresolved V genes explain less than half of these, and the others have no known cause. The V and J calls and the clone size are those of that table, but D and trimming were determined from the DNA. This sample gives 5,700 or so clones in total; about 70% of them show up just once. The ten largest make up roughly two fifths of the sample.

The EasySep Human CD8+ T Cell Enrichment Kit was used on day 10 to isolate CD8+ T cells from every culture. This entry is derived from a study of CD8 T cell repertoires and HIV-1 epitope variants (dated by TCRdb to between 2020 and 2021). Describing the broader study: Twenty-five peptides representing autologous and known Gag and Nef epitope variants were each used to stimulate T cells in separate culture wells. Running each culture condition in triplicate, except for one peptide done in duplicate, gave a total of about 91 T cell cultures. Among the control conditions were a peptide pool of CMV, EBV and flu, the Ebola AY9 epitope serving as a negative control, and a well with no peptide. Cultures ran for around 10 days in IMDM with gentamicin, with half-media changes on days 3 and 7 adding IL-2, IL-7 and IL-15. Using the EasySep Human T Cell Enrichment Kit, T cells were enriched and then co-cultured with an equal number of autologous T cell-negative cells acting as antigen-presenting cells. Tested epitopes included three Gag epitope families and Nef HW9 and YT9. A 1M T cell aliquot was kept as an uncultured baseline condition, separate from the 83 T cell cultures.

Overall study outcomes, separate from this receptor: About 10 antigen-specific TCR beta clonotypes were identified, of which about six appeared to be cross-reactive for autologous or known escape epitope variants. A handful of clonotypes recognized the Nef KF9 family and one clonotype recognized the HW9 family, while no responses were seen to the TAALDMSHF plasma variant. Only TCR beta chains were identified by the assay, and proliferation to antigen, not T cell function or cytokine profile, was indicated.

Based on the germline V gene (reference sequence), the CDR1 and CDR2 sequences are SEHNR and FQNEAQ. The CDR3 covers 10 residues, taking in both the cysteine and the phenylalanine. The CDR3 DNA has 30 bases and is translated from base 1. A distance of 0 bases separates the germline ends of V and J, which lose 1 base and 6 bases respectively. This TCR came from a male donor with HIV. Material for sequencing was cultured CD8+ T cells derived from PBMCs. The rearrangement combines TRBV7-9 with TRBJ2-5; the D gene cannot be resolved reliably. The DNA sequence is as follows: TGTGCCAGCAGCTTAGAGACCCAGTACTTC. This translates into CASSLETQYF.